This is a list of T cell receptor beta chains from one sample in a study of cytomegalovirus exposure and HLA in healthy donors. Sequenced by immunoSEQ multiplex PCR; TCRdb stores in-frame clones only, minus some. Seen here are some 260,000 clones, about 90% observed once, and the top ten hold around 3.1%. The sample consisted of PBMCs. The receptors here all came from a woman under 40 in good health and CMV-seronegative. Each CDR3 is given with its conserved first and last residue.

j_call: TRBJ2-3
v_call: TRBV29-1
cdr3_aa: CSVWWADTQYF

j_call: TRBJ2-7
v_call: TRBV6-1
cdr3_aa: CASTPDRGIGEQYF

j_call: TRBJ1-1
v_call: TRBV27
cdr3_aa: CASLGGRNTEAFF

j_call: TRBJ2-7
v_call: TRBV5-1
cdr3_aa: CASSLRDRAYEQYF

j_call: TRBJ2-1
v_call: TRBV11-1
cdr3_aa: CASSSRTSGRGYNEQFF

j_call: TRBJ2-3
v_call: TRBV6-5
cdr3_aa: CASSYSKGLAIDTQYF

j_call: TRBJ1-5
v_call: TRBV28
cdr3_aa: CASSSWDSPNQPQHF

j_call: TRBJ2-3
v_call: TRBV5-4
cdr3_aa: CASSLGLAVSDTQYF

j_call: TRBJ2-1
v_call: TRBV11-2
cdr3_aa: CASSLISWAGGDEQFF

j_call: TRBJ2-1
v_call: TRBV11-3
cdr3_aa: CASSSGTSVEQFF

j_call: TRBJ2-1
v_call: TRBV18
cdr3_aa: CASSPPSREGLYNEQFF

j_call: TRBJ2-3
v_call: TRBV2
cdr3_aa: CASSESAGVGADTQYF

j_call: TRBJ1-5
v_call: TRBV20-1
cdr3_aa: CSASSGQPQHF

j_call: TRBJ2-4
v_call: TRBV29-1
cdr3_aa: CSVERGAKNIQYF

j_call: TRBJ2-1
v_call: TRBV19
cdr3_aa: CASSTGERAYNEQFF

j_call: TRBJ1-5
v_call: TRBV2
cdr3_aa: CASSVPGQGFQPQHF

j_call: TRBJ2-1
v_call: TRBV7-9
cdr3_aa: CASSDSGLANEQFF

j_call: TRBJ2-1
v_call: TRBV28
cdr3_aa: CATTLGGSGNEQFF

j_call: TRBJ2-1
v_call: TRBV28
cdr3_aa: CASSFGFPRGDRGEQFF

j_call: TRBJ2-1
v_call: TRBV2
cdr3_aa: CASSEIASPYNEQFF